The source of this T cell receptor beta chain is a study of Ad26.COV2.S vaccination and SARS-CoV-2 variants. In the study overall: The vaccine Ad26.COV2.S was put into the muscle once, or twice with 56 days between.

Sequenced by immunoSEQ multiplex PCR; TCRdb stores in-frame clones only, minus some. The top ten hold under 4.5% of the sample, which has roughly 400,000 clones, 90% seen once. Treatment defined: 15 to 20 received Ad26.COV2.S at low or high dose, single or two shots; several received placebo; per-sample allocation not given. Sampling was done on day 63 after the first vaccine or placebo injection. Germline V gene sequence: CDR1 MNHEY, CDR2 SMNVEV (reference sequence). The ends were cut back, 6 bases at V and 7 bases at J, with 18 bases in the middle. The CDR3 has 14 residues. This receptor was taken from a person aged 18-60 years who received the Ad26.COV2.S COVID-19 vaccine or a placebo. This rearrangement joins TRBV27 to TRBJ1-2; D ambiguous. The specimen comprised peripheral blood, sampled in a trial of Ad26.COV2.S vaccine versus placebo. The CDR3 protein is CASSARDFIGGYTF. The CDR3 region has the DNA TGTGCCAGCAGCGCACGGGATTTTATAGGTGGCTACACCTTC.